This TCR beta chain stems from a study of response to subunit inactivated influenza vaccine. TCRdb independently ran MiXCR on the RT-PCR reads; one entry per CDR3 protein. The sample includes some 570,000 distinct CDR3 sequences, about 11% seen only once; the top ten take about 10%. The CDR3 length is 17 residues. The V and J ends lost 2 bases and 5 bases, in that order; junction bases with no gene match: 8. The germline V gene has CDR1 KGHSH and CDR2 LQKENI. Separately, the same data were catalogued under a study of T cells expressing NK-cell markers. From that paper: A 5'RACE template switching approach incorporating UMIs was used to make TCR beta cDNA. With respect to HCMV, seven of the eight sequenced donors were seropositive, and one was seronegative. Sorting in several experiments was restricted by an anti-gamma-delta TCR antibody to alpha-beta TCR T cells. Dominant NKG2C+ clonotypes made up roughly 1.0-8% of CD8+ T cells in six donors. Several donors' CD3+CD56-NKG2C+ cells were dominated by the same clonotypes.

The sample in question was PBMCs from blood, obtained on the day of vaccination. This sequence joins TRBV18 and TRBJ1-6; 8 positions agree with TRBD1. The TCR comes from a man aged 50 to 59 who received an inactivated influenza vaccine. The CDR3 loop is CASSPIPWTGNNSPLHF. The CDR3 DNA reads TGTGCCAGCTCACCAATCCCTTGGACAGGGAATAATTCACCCCTCCACTTT.